This TCR beta chain was captured by sequencing in a study of blood T cell repertoires in COVID-19. Background on the study: Researchers got acute and convalescent COVID-19 samples from the United States, Italy and Spain. PBMCs, B-cell-depleted T cells, or T cells provided the cDNA or gDNA that made up the material.

Germline V gene lookup returns CDR1 SGHAT and CDR2 FQNNGV. Trimming pared 1 base from V and 2 bases from J, leaving 6 bases between. This CDR3 is 14 amino acids long. Sequencing was performed with immunoSEQ multiplex PCR; in TCRdb, only in-frame clones are kept and a portion is missing. There are about 400,000 clones in the sample; roughly 90% occur only once, and roughly 1.2% lies in the top ten. The TCR was taken from a man aged 35-49 years with acute or convalescent COVID-19. The chain is built from TRBV11-2 and TRBJ1-3; D is uncertain. The source material was peripheral blood. CDR3 region: CASSLGPAGNTIYF. CDR3 bases: TGTGCCAGCAGCTTAGGGCCAGCTGGAAACACCATATATTTT.